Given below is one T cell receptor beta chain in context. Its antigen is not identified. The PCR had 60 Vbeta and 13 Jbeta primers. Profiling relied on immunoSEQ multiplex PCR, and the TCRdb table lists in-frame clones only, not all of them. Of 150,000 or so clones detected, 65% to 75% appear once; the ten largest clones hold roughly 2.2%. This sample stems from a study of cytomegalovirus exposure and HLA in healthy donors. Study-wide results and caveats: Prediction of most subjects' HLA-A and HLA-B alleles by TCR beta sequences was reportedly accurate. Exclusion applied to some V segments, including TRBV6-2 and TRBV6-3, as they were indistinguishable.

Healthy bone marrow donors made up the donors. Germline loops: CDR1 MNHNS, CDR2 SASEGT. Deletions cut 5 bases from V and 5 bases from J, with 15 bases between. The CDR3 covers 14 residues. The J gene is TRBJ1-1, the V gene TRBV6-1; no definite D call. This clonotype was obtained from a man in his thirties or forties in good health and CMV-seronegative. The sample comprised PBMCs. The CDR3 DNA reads TGTGCCAGCAGTAATTCCGGATCGGGGACTGAAGCTTTCTTT. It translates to CASSNSGSGTEAFF.